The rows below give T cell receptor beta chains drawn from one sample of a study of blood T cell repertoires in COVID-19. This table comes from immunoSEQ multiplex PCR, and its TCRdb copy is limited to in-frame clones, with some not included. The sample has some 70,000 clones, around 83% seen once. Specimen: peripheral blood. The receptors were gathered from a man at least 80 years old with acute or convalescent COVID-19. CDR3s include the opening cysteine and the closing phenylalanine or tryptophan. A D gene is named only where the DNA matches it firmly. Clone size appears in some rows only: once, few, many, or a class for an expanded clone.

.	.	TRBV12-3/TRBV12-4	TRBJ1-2	TGTGCCAGCAGTTTAGTCCAGGCTCTCTTC	CASSLVQALF
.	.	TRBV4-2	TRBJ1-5	TGTGCCAGCAGCCAGGTGGCAGGGTATAGCAATCAGCCCCAGCATTTT	CASSQVAGYSNQPQHF
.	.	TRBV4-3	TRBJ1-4	TGCGCCAGCAGCCAAGATATGACCGGGGGGATAGGTGAACGTGAAAAACTGTTTTTT	CASSQDMTGGIGEREKLFF
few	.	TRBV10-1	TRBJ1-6	TGCGCCAGCAGTAAGGACAGAAATTCACCCCTCCACTTT	CASSKDRNSPLHF
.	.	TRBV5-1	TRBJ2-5	TGCGCCAGCAGTTTGGGGTACAGGCAAGAGACCCAGTACTTC	CASSLGYRQETQYF
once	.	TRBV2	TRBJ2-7	TGTGCCAGCATTCGAGACATCTCCTCCTACGAGCAGTACTTC	CASIRDISSYEQYF
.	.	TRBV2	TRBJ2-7	TGTGCCAGCAGTGAACGTCGGCAGGTTTCCTACGAGCAGTACTTC	CASSERRQVSYEQYF
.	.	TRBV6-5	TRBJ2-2	TGTGCCACCATAGGACAGCAGAACACCGGGGAGCTGTTTTTT	CATIGQQNTGELFF
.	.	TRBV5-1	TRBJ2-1	TGCGCCAGCAGCTTGCAGGGCGGCTCCTACAATGAGCAGTTCTTC	CASSLQGGSYNEQFF
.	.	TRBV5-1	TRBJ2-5	TGCGCCAGCAGTGAAGCAAGCTTTCAAGAGACCCAGTACTTC	CASSEASFQETQYF
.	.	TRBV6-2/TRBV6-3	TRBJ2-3	TGTGCCAGCAGTTACGATGCAGGGGATGCAGATACGCAGTATTTT	CASSYDAGDADTQYF
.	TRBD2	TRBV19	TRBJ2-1	TGTGCCAGTAGTCCCCTGGGGGAGGGTGACAATGAGCAGTTCTTC	CASSPLGEGDNEQFF
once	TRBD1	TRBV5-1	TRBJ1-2	TGCGCCAGCAGCGTTGGTCAGGGGGCGCTGGGCTATGGCTACACCTTC	CASSVGQGALGYGYTF
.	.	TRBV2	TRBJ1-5	TGTGCCAGCAGTTTCAGTGTTGGCAATCAGCCCCAGCATTTT	CASSFSVGNQPQHF
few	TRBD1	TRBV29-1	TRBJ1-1	TGCAGCGCTTACAGGGGATTAAACACTGAAGCTTTCTTT	CSAYRGLNTEAFF
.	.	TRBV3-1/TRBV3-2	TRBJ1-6	TGTGCCAGCAGCCAACTGGGTCAAAAGGGGACTTTTTCACCCCTCCACTTT	CASSQLGQKGTFSPLHF
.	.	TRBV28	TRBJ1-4	TGTGCCAGCAGAAGCAATGAAAAACTGTTTTTT	CASRSNEKLFF
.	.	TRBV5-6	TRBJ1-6	TGTGCCAGCAGCTTGGGACAAAATTCACCCCTCCACTTT	CASSLGQNSPLHF
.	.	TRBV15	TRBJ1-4	TGTGCCACCAGCGCGGACGGGGGAAGCTTTGAAAAACTGTTTTTT	CATSADGGSFEKLFF
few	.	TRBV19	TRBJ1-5	TGTGCCAGTAGAGGGGGGGGAAATAGCAATCAGCCCCAGCATTTT	CASRGGGNSNQPQHF
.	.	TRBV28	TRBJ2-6	TGTGCCAGCAGTTTATTAGTTAGTTCTGGGGCCAACGTCCTGACTTTC	CASSLLVSSGANVLTF
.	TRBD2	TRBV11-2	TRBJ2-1	TGTGCCAGCAGCTCCCGGACTAGCGGGGAGTACAATGAGCAGTTCTTC	CASSSRTSGEYNEQFF
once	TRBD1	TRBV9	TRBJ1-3	TGTGCCAGCAGCGCCCAGGGGACAGCTGGAAACACCATATATTTT	CASSAQGTAGNTIYF
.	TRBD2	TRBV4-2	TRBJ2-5	TGTGCCAGCAGCTTAGCTAGCGGGGAAGAGACCCAGTACTTC	CASSLASGEETQYF
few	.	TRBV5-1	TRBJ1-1	TGCGCCAGCAGTTCGGACACTGAAGCTTTCTTT	CASSSDTEAFF
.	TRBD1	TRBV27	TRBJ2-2	TGTGCCAGCAGTTTAGAGGGGGCTCAAGTCGTCACCGGGGAGCTGTTTTTT	CASSLEGAQVVTGELFF
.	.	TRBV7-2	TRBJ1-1	TGTGCCAGCAGCTTAGGGATCCAGGGTGAAGCTTTCTTT	CASSLGIQGEAFF
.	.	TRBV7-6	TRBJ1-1	TGTGCCAGCAGCCCCTTGCGGGAGGGCCCGAACACTGAAGCTTTCTTT	CASSPLREGPNTEAFF
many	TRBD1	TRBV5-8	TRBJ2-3	TGTGCCAGCAGCCTTGGACAGGGGCAAGATACGCAGTATTTT	CASSLGQGQDTQYF
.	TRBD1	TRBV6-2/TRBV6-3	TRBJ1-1	TGTGCCAGCAGCAAGATCAAGGGATACAGGGGGACAGGTTCTGAAGCTTTCTTT	CASSKIKGYRGTGSEAFF
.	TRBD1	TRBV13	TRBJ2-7	TGTGCCAGCAGCGCCGGGACAGAAAGCTACGAGCAGTACTTC	CASSAGTESYEQYF
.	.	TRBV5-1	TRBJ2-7	TGCGCCAGCCAACAGGGCTACGAGCAGTACTTC	CASQQGYEQYF
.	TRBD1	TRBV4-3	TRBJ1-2	TGCGCCAGCAGCCAAGATTTGGCAGGGGGCGCGTCAAACTATGGCTACACCTTC	CASSQDLAGGASNYGYTF
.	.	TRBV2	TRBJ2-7	TGTGCCAGCAGATGGGGCGGCTCCTACGAGCAGTACTTC	CASRWGGSYEQYF
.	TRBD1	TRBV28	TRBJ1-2	TGTGCCGGACAGGGGGCTGGGAATGGCTACACCTTC	CAGQGAGNGYTF
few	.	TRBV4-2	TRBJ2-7	TGTGCCAGCAGCCCCACTAACTCGGACACTTCCTACGAGCAGTACTTC	CASSPTNSDTSYEQYF
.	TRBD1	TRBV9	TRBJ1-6	TGTGCCAGCAGCGTAGGGACAGGGTCCAATTCACCCCTCCACTTT	CASSVGTGSNSPLHF
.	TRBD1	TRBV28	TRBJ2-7	TGTGCCAGCAGGTCGGGACAGCTTTCCTACGAGCAGTACTTC	CASRSGQLSYEQYF
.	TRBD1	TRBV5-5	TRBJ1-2	TGTGCCAGCAGCTTGAATCAACAGGGGACCAACTATGGCTACACCTTC	CASSLNQQGTNYGYTF
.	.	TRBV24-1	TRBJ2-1	TGTGCCACCAGTGACCTCGGGAAGATCAATGAGCAGTTCTTC	CATSDLGKINEQFF
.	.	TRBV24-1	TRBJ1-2	TGTGCCACCAGTGAGACAGCTAACTATGGCTACACCTTC	CATSETANYGYTF
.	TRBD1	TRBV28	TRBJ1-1	TGTGCCAGCAGGACAGGGATGAGGAACACTGAAGCTTTCTTT	CASRTGMRNTEAFF
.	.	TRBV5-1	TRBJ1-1	TGCGCCAGCAGCTTGGACCAGGGGAACACTGAAGCTTTCTTT	CASSLDQGNTEAFF
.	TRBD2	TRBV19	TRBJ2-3	TGTGCCAGTAGGAGCGGGGGTAGCACAGATACGCAGTATTTT	CASRSGGSTDTQYF
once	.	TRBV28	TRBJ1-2	TGTGCCAGCAGGCCGGAGCTCGGGGGCTATGGCTACACCTTC	CASRPELGGYGYTF
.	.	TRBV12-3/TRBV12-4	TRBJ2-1	TGTGCCAGCAGCAGGATAATCAATGAGCAGTTCTTC	CASSRIINEQFF
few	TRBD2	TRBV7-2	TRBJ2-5	TGTGCCAGCAGCTTAACCGCTAGCGGGGGACAAGAGACCCAGTACTTC	CASSLTASGGQETQYF